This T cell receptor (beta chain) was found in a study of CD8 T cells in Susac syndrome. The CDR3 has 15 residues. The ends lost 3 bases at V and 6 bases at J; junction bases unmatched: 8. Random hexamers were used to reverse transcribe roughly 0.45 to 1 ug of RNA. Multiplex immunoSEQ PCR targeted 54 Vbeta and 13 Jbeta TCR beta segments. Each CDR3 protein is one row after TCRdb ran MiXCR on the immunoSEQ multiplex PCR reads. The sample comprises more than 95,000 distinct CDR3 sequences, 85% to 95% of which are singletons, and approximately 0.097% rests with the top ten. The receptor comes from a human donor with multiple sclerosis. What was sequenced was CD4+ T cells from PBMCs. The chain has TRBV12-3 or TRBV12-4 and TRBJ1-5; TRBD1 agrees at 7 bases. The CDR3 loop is CASSFQRGRGQPQHF. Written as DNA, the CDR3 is TGTGCCAGCAGTTTCCAAAGGGGGCGGGGTCAGCCCCAGCATTTT.